One and the same sample provided the 21 T cell receptor beta chains below, sequenced in a study of cytomegalovirus exposure and HLA in healthy donors. Measured with immunoSEQ multiplex PCR; TCRdb has only the in-frame clones, and not every one. Of under 140,000 clones listed, roughly 90% are singletons. Sequencing input: PBMCs. These receptors were taken from a woman aged 25-40 years in good health and CMV-seropositive.

The J gene is TRBJ2-7, the V gene TRBV6-5, with 9 bases aligning to TRBD2. The CDR3 has 15 amino acids. The V gene end was trimmed by 6 bases and the J gene end by 0 bases; junction bases not matched to a gene: 6. The germline gives CDR1 MNHEY, CDR2 SVGAGI. The CDR3: CASRRLAGNSYEQYF. For the CDR3, the DNA is TGTGCCAGCAGACGTCTAGCGGGAAACTCCTACGAGCAGTACTTC.

This chain uses TRBV6-6 with TRBJ1-2; D gene ambiguous. V was clipped by 7 bases and J by 2 bases, with 11 bases between them. CDR1 and CDR2 (germline): MNHNY, SVGAGI (reference sequence). The CDR3 is 13 residues long. The CDR3 nucleotides are TGTGCCAGCATCCCCGGGAACAACTATGGCTACACCTTC. Its protein product is CASIPGNNYGYTF.

The rearrangement joins TRBV7-9 to TRBJ2-7, with a weak D call TRBD2 (5 bases). This CDR3 spans 13 amino acids. V was clipped by 5 bases and J by 6 bases, with 14 bases between them. CDR1 and CDR2 from the germline V gene are SEHNR and FQNEAQ (reference sequence). CDR3 residues: CASSLGEGGEQYF. The CDR3 DNA is TGTGCCAGCAGCCTAGGAGAGGGCGGCGAGCAGTACTTC.

The chain carries TRBV4-2 and TRBJ2-2, with 11 bases identical to TRBD2. CDR3 length equals 20 residues. After removal of 1 base from V and 4 bases from J, the junction contained 14 bases not matched to a gene. The germline V gene has CDR1 LGHNA and CDR2 YNFKEQ. The CDR3 loop reads CASSQGFVAGGPSSTGELFF. The CDR3 DNA reads as TGTGCCAGCAGCCAAGGGTTCGTAGCGGGAGGGCCTTCGAGCACCGGGGAGCTGTTTTTT.

Written as DNA, the CDR3 is TGTGCCTGGAGTATCTCGAGGACAGGAAGGGGGTACAATGAGCAGTTCTTC. This gives the protein CAWSISRTGRGYNEQFF. This chain connects TRBV30 to TRBJ2-1; 7 nucleotides line up with TRBD1. This CDR3 region has 17 residues. Germline V gives CDR1 GTSNPN, CDR2 SVGIG (reference sequence). Trimming cost V 2 bases and J 4 bases; bases outside gene matches: 14. The full variable domain, completed using reference TRBV30 and TRBJ2-1, is SQTIHQWPATLVQPVGSPLSLECTVEGTSNPNLYWYRQAAGRGLQLLFYSVGIGQISSEVPQNLSASRPQDRQFILSSKKLLLSDSGFYLCAWSISRTGRGYNEQFFGPGTRLTVL.

V usage is TRBV2 and J usage is TRBJ1-4; D perhaps matches TRBD1 (6 bases). V lost 6 bases and J lost 6, with 14 bases in between. The CDR3 is made up of 14 amino acids. The germline V gene has CDR1 SNHLY and CDR2 FYNNEI. The CDR3 sequence: CASRNRVGDEKLFF. CDR3 DNA sequence: TGTGCCAGCAGGAACAGGGTGGGGGATGAAAAACTGTTTTTT.

This chain links TRBV5-6 with TRBJ2-7; TRBD2 agrees at 7 bases. The CDR3 is 13 amino acids. The J segment lost 4 bases and the V segment lost 2 bases, leaving 3 bases of the junction unmatched. CDR1 SGHDT and CDR2 YYEEEE come from the germline V gene. The CDR3, as DNA: TGTGCCAGCAGCTTTGGGGGGGATTACGAGCAGTACTTC. It is translated as CASSFGGDYEQYF. Combining the CDR3 with reference TRBV5-6 and TRBJ2-7 gives the whole variable domain DAGVTQSPTHLIKTRGQQVTLRCSPKSGHDTVSWYQQALGQGPQFIFQYYEEEERQRGNFPDRFSGHQFPNYSSELNVNALLLGDSALYLCASSFGGDYEQYFGPGTRLTVT.

The V call is TRBV7-6, the J call TRBJ2-1; 9 positions agree with TRBD2. The junction had 10 bases not matched to a gene; V was cut back by 1 base and J by 6 bases. The germline V gene has CDR1 SGHVS and CDR2 FNYEAQ. The CDR3 has 17 residues. The CDR3 protein is CASSLVSSGISLNEQFF. DNA of the CDR3: TGTGCCAGCAGCTTAGTGTCTAGCGGGATCTCCCTCAATGAGCAGTTCTTC.

The chain uses TRBV11-3 and TRBJ2-6; 8 bases agree with TRBD2. The CDR3 consists of 16 residues. Germline V gene lookup returns CDR1 SGHNT and CDR2 YENEEA. Unmatched junction bases numbered 5, after V lost 5 bases and J lost 2 bases. In DNA, the CDR3 is TGTGCCAGCAGCCAAAGCGGGAGCACTGGGGCCAACGTCCTGACTTTC. Translation: CASSQSGSTGANVLTF.

This chain joins TRBV7-2 and TRBJ2-5; TRBD2 agrees at 8 bases. Germline CDR1 SGHTA, CDR2 FQGNSA. The V gene end was trimmed by 4 bases and the J gene end by 1 base; junction bases not matched to a gene: 2. This CDR3 spans 14 amino acids. CDR3 region: CASSWRGVQETQYF. DNA for the CDR3: TGTGCCAGCAGCTGGCGGGGGGTCCAAGAGACCCAGTACTTC.

This sequence joins TRBV7-2 and TRBJ2-3, with 14 positions matching TRBD2. This CDR3 has 15 residues. Losses at the gene ends were 4 bases for V and 5 bases for J; bases not matched to a gene: 2. CDR1 is SGHTA and CDR2 is FQGNSA in the germline V gene. The CDR3 nucleotides read TGTGCCAGCAGCTCGGGACTAGCGGGAGTAGATACGCAGTATTTT. Amino acids: CASSSGLAGVDTQYF.

The genes are TRBV6-6 and TRBJ2-2; 8 bases align to TRBD1. J lost 7 bases, V lost 5 bases, and 6 bases had no gene match. The CDR3 has 14 residues. Germline loops: CDR1 MNHNY, CDR2 SVGAGI (reference sequence). The CDR3 DNA is TGTGCCAGCAGTCTGACAGGGGTGGACGGGGAGCTGTTTTTT. This sequence encodes CASSLTGVDGELFF.

The chain is built from TRBV27 and TRBJ1-1, with 9 nucleotides matching TRBD1. The CDR3 runs 15 residues. Germline CDR1 reads MNHEY; CDR2 reads SMNVEV (reference sequence). The J segment lost 5 bases and the V segment lost 7 bases, leaving 11 bases of the junction unmatched. CDR3 DNA sequence: TGTGCCAGCAAGAGGACAGGGGTTGTATTTACTGAAGCTTTCTTT. As protein: CASKRTGVVFTEAFF.

The chain couples TRBV7-9 to TRBJ2-1; 8 bases agree with TRBD2. CDR1 and CDR2 (germline): SEHNR, FQNEAQ (reference sequence). This CDR3 is 13 amino acids long. Trimming removed 2 bases from V and 8 bases from J; junction bases left unmatched: 2. The CDR3 sequence: CASSLSGSDEQFF. CDR3 in DNA: TGTGCCAGCAGCTTAAGCGGGAGCGATGAGCAGTTCTTC.

This CDR3 is CASSSLGQSLQGYTF. In DNA form, the CDR3 reads TGTGCCAGCAGTTCCCTCGGACAGTCTCTTCAGGGCTACACCTTC. This chain links TRBV27 with TRBJ1-2, with D possibly matching TRBD1 (6 bases). CDR1 and CDR2 (germline): MNHEY, SMNVEV (reference sequence). This CDR3 spans 15 amino acids. V lost 4 bases, J lost 8 bases, and 20 bases lay in between.

The chain couples TRBV10-3 to TRBJ1-1; TRBD1 matches at 10 bases. The V segment lost 11 bases and the J segment 7 bases; nucleotides outside the gene matches: 4. Germline V gene lookup returns CDR1 ENHRY and CDR2 SYGVKD. The CDR3 consists of 11 residues. This CDR3 reads CAATGGNEAFF. The CDR3 coding sequence is TGTGCCGCGACAGGGGGCAATGAAGCTTTCTTT.

The chain recombines TRBV5-1 with TRBJ1-4; 9 bases align to TRBD1. The ends lost 1 base at V and 2 bases at J; junction bases unmatched: 3. Germline values: CDR1 SGHRS, CDR2 YFSETQ. There are 16 residues in the CDR3. CDR3 coding DNA: TGCGCCAGCAGCTTGATAGGACAGGGGACTAATGAAAAACTGTTTTTT. Amino acid sequence: CASSLIGQGTNEKLFF.

The rearrangement links TRBV13 to TRBJ2-5; TRBD1 aligns across 9 bases. CDR3 length equals 15 residues. The V gene end was trimmed by 5 bases and the J gene end by 5 bases; junction bases not matched to a gene: 9. Germline lookup yields CDR1 PRHDT and CDR2 FYEKMQ (reference sequence). CDR3 sequence: CASSQRTGGVETQYF. The CDR3 DNA reads TGTGCCAGCAGCCAGAGAACAGGGGGCGTGGAGACCCAGTACTTC.

This clone showed up just once. This chain connects TRBV18 to TRBJ2-7, with 7 bases identical to TRBD1. The CDR3 is 15 residues long. Trimming cost V 4 bases and J 2 bases; bases outside gene matches: 8. The germline V gene has CDR1 KGHSH and CDR2 LQKENI. The CDR3 DNA is TGTGCCAGCTCACTTACGGGACAGTCCCCCTACGAGCAGTACTTC. This gives the protein CASSLTGQSPYEQYF.

The V gene is TRBV7-9, the J gene TRBJ1-5; unclear D gene. Germline V gene data show CDR1 as SEHNR and CDR2 as FQNEAQ (reference sequence). The CDR3 has 13 residues. Trimming removed 3 bases at V and 0 bases at J, with 3 bases between. The CDR3 reads CASSFGSNQPQHF. The CDR3 DNA reads TGTGCCAGCAGCTTCGGTAGCAATCAGCCCCAGCATTTT.

This rearrangement joins TRBV18 to TRBJ1-6; D unclear. The CDR3 extends over 16 amino acids. The V gene's germline CDR1 is KGHSH and CDR2 LQKENI. Between the trimmed V and J ends, which lost 1 base and 6 bases, there was a span of 13 bases. The CDR3 here is CASSPLAGDSNSPLHF. The CDR3 region has the DNA TGTGCCAGCTCACCACTTGCGGGCGATTCTAATTCACCCCTCCACTTT.